A single sample is the source of the 8 T cell receptor beta chains below, sequenced in a study of blood T cell repertoires in COVID-19. TCRdb's table, derived via immunoSEQ multiplex PCR, lists solely in-frame clones and lacks some. The sample includes 200,000 to 250,000 clones, about 82% of them seen just once. Material: peripheral blood. The receptor set was obtained from a woman aged 55-75 years with active or convalescent COVID-19.

The V call is TRBV2, the J call TRBJ1-1, with D tentatively TRBD1 (5 bases). Trimming took off 3 bases at V and 0 bases at J, with 14 bases between the two ends. From germline, CDR1 is SNHLY and CDR2 FYNNEI. CDR3 length equals 16 residues. The CDR3 coding sequence is TGTGCCAGCAGTGAGGAGGGGCCAAATATGAACACTGAAGCTTTCTTT. It translates to CASSEEGPNMNTEAFF. Using reference TRBV2 and TRBJ1-1 for the parts outside the CDR3, the full variable domain is EPEVTQTPSHQVTQMGQEVILRCVPISNHLYFYWYRQILGQKVEFLVSFYNNEISEKSEIFDDQFSVERPDGSNFTLKIRSTKLEDSAMYFCASSEEGPNMNTEAFFGQGTRLTVV.

J is TRBJ2-1 and V is TRBV29-1; 7 nucleotides line up with TRBD2. The J segment lost 10 bases and the V segment lost 3 bases, leaving 6 bases of the junction unmatched. The germline V gene has CDR1 SQVTM and CDR2 ANQGSEA. This CDR3 is built from 12 residues. The CDR3 protein is CSVEKPGGEQFF. CDR3 coding DNA: TGCAGCGTTGAGAAACCGGGAGGCGAGCAGTTCTTC.

In this sample, this clone turned up once. This chain links TRBV28 with TRBJ1-2; D perhaps matches TRBD1 (5 bases). The length of the CDR3 is 15 residues. Deletions cut 5 bases from V and 6 bases from J, with 19 bases between. Germline-derived CDR1 and CDR2 are MDHEN and SYDVKM. The DNA for the CDR3 is TGTGCCAGCAGTCTCTGGGGACTCCCGCAGGATGGCTACACCTTC. As protein: CASSLWGLPQDGYTF.

V gene TRBV29-1 combines with J gene TRBJ2-1; possibly TRBD2 for D (6 bases). CDR3 length equals 14 residues. V lost 2 bases and J lost 5, with 13 bases in between. The V gene's germline CDR1 is SQVTM and CDR2 ANQGSEA. The CDR3 sequence: CSVEWSSVHNEQFF. In DNA form, the CDR3 reads TGCAGCGTTGAATGGTCTAGCGTTCACAATGAGCAGTTCTTC.

The chain uses TRBV13 and TRBJ1-1; TRBD1 agrees at 8 bases. Germline V CDR1 and CDR2: PRHDT, FYEKMQ (reference sequence). V shed 5 bases and J 0 bases; nucleotides not matched to a gene: 5. There are 15 residues in the CDR3. The CDR3 spells CASSPQGALNTEAFF. The CDR3, as DNA: TGTGCCAGCAGCCCTCAGGGGGCCTTGAACACTGAAGCTTTCTTT.

The rearrangement uses TRBV29-1 and TRBJ2-3; perhaps TRBD1 as D (6 bases). This CDR3 is 14 amino acids long. Looked up from germline, CDR1 is SQVTM and CDR2 is ANQGSEA. The germline V and J ends were trimmed by 0 bases and 4 bases, with 11 bases remaining between them. CDR3 nucleotides: TGCAGCGTTGAAGAGCAGGGGTCCCCAGATACGCAGTATTTT. This translates into CSVEEQGSPDTQYF.

This chain's CDR3 is CATSDYTLWTVHNSPLHF. Written as DNA, the CDR3 is TGTGCCACCAGTGATTATACCCTGTGGACAGTTCATAATTCACCCCTCCACTTT. V usage is TRBV24-1 and J usage is TRBJ1-6; D perhaps matches TRBD1 (6 bases). There are 18 residues in the CDR3. Trimming cost V 2 bases and J 5 bases, with 18 bases left between them. From germline, CDR1 is KGHDR and CDR2 SFDVKD.

This clone appeared once. V gene TRBV15 combines with J gene TRBJ2-1; weak D call: TRBD1 (6 bases). CDR1 and CDR2 from the germline V gene are LNHNV and YYDKDF (reference sequence). The CDR3 spans 15 residues. Deletions cut 3 bases from V and 2 bases from J, with 11 bases between. The CDR3 spells CATSREQGTYNEQFF. The CDR3 DNA reads TGTGCCACCAGCAGGGAACAGGGAACCTACAATGAGCAGTTCTTC. The variable domain in full, with the rest retrieved from reference TRBV15 and TRBJ2-1, is DAMVIQNPRYQVTQFGKPVTLSCSQTLNHNVMYWYQQKSSQAPKLLFHYYDKDFNNEADTPDNFQSRRPNTSFCFLDIRSPGLGDTAMYLCATSREQGTYNEQFFGPGTRLTVL.